This T cell receptor (beta chain) originates from a study of human T cells and chemical hapten exposure (dated by TCRdb to the early 2020s). Some background on the complete study: For sensitization, 2% DPC in acetone was applied to a 2 cm by 2 cm area of upper inner arm skin. Libraries were combined into a pool for sequencing, and differences in TCR yield between samples came mainly from small differences in library volumes within the pool. Blood samples were taken from patients before sensitization (week 0) and then at 2, 6 and about 24 weeks after DPC sensitization. In alopecia patients, the study followed how the peripheral blood TCR repertoire changed in vivo over primary and secondary sensitization to diphenylcyclopropenone (DPC), a hapten. Patients additionally received weekly therapeutic DPC doses to the scalp throughout the roughly 25-week study period. The mostly female patient cohort included alopecia areata with under or over 50% scalp involvement, alopecia totalis and alopecia universalis. About 30 alopecia patients provided blood for TCR sequencing at one to four time points (pre-sensitization, 2, 6 and 24 weeks). Patch testing on the upper back used Finn chambers containing 0.01% DPC, with scoring done after 6 days according to International Contact Dermatitis Research Group standards.

The library was generated by RACE. Instrument used: NextSeq 500. During library preparation, unique molecular identifiers were attached to individual cDNA molecules so that TCRs could be counted quantitatively and reproducibly. From each blood RNA sample, both TCR alpha and TCR beta chains were sequenced. The published analysis was carried out like this. The median number of TCRs per sample was 90,000 to 100,000, ranging from roughly 20,000 to 700,000. The Decombinator software suite was used to annotate V, J and CDR3 in the TCR reads. To make PS versus PT1 abundance plots, every sample was subsampled to the same number of TCRs (28,000). TCRs were defined as expanded if absent before sensitization and observed at least eight times at the 2-week time point. Clones were called with MiXCR by TCRdb after fastp trimmed the public reads at Q25, and only in-frame beta chains were retained. Entries that share a CDR3 protein sequence are merged under the most common genes and DNA. The V and J calls shown here were made by TCRdb, not taken from the authors' results. The sample profile shows approximately 80,000 distinct CDR3 sequences; around 11% of them were found once. The top ten clonotypes cover around 4% of the sample.

Study-wide conclusions, independent of this receptor: Repeated subsampling changed both the strength of the expansion versus patch-test correlation and the threshold at which that correlation became significant. DPC sensitization did not change how many TCRs were above 1 in 1000 frequency, and no evidence was found of alterations in global repertoire structure. Patch test score was positively correlated with the number of PT1 expanded TCRs, with significance at thresholds 8, 16 and 32 but not at 4. Expanded TCRs formed significantly more large CDR3 similarity clusters than pre-sensitization or healthy control sets, consistent with antigen-driven responses. Because every patient had alopecia, a presumed autoimmune disease, the patients' immune response might differ from that of healthy individuals.

On this clonotype: It has no known antigen specificity. One base away there is no much larger clone; base qualities are not given.

The germline V gene gives CDR1 as SGHTA and CDR2 as FQGNSA. The CDR3 sequence holds 15 residues, the cysteine and phenylalanine included. Of all the DNA, just the CDR3 is kept, 45 bases in frame from base 1. V is shortened by 5 bases, J by 0 bases, and the region joining them spans 12 bases. The time point label, read with the paper, signifies: patch test 1, 2 weeks after DPC sensitization. According to the study, the label for this sample's treatment or condition signals: therapeutic diphenylcyclopropenone sensitization with weekly scalp DPC. Blood at each patch-test visit was drawn before the patch test was applied. To be eligible, patients had to be aged 18 to 70, diagnosed with alopecia and judged suitable for DPC therapy, while pregnant patients were excluded. Total RNA was extracted from unfractionated whole blood that had been collected in Tempus Blood RNA tubes.

The V gene is TRBV7-2 and the J gene is TRBJ2-3; the D region may be TRBD1 or TRBD2, each matching 5 bases equally. The receptor comes from a woman in her fifties or sixties with alopecia areata. Some clones in this sample may be carry-over from other donors' samples. This specimen consisted of whole blood, obtained in connection with sensitization to the hapten diphenylcyclopropenone (DPC). The CDR3 region: CASSTGAESTDTQYF. In nucleotide form, the sequence is TGTGCCAGCAGCACCGGGGCAGAGAGCACAGATACGCAGTATTTT.